This T cell receptor (beta chain) was documented in a study of T cells in Graves' hyperthyroidism and ophthalmopathy. The CDR3 totals 16 residues. Germline CDR1 SGHRS, CDR2 YFSETQ. Trimming cost V 4 bases and J 0 bases; bases outside gene matches: 5. The study, taken as a whole, reports: Stable hyperthyroidism was told apart from ophthalmopathy by a model built on 13 V-J features. Prediction of ophthalmopathy progression came a median approximately 6.5 months pre-onset.

Hyperthyroidism, newly diagnosed and lasting under 2 months, affected patients aged 18 to 65. Comment on this clonotype: The antigen remains undetermined.

What was amplified from RNA transcripts were TCR beta CDR3 regions. With the HTBI primer set, the TCR CDR3 went through a first round of RT-PCR. TCRdb analysed the multiplex PCR reads with MiXCR anew, one entry per CDR3 protein. The data show hundreds of thousands of distinct CDR3 sequences, 38% seen once. The clonotype originates from a man aged 18 to 29 with Graves' hyperthyroidism. The chain recombines TRBV5-1 with TRBJ2-5, with 11 nucleotides matching TRBD2. Sequenced sample: blood. CDR3 DNA sequence: TGCGCCAGCAGCCCCCGGACTAGCGGGTACCAAGAGACCCAGTACTTC. It encodes CASSPRTSGYQETQYF.